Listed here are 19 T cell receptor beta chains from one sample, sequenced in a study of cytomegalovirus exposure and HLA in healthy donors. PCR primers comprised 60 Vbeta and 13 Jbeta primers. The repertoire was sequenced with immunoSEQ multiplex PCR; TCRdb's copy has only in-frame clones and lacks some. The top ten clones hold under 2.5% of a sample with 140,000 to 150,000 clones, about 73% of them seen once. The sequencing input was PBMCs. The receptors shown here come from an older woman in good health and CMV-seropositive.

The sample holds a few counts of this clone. The CDR3 loop is CASSTGSHQPQHF. In DNA, the CDR3 is TGTGCCAGCAGTACAGGCAGCCATCAGCCCCAGCATTTT. The rearrangement links TRBV6-6 to TRBJ1-5; tentatively, D is TRBD1 (5 bases). Trimming left V 5 bases short and J 5 bases short, with 10 bases between. CDR3 size: 13 residues. In germline, CDR1 is MNHNY, CDR2 SVGAGI (reference sequence).

As DNA, the CDR3 is TGTGCCAGTACACTAGCGGGAGGTTACACAGATACGCAGTATTTT. The encoded protein is CASTLAGGYTDTQYF. The chain carries TRBV19 and TRBJ2-3; the match to TRBD2 covers 12 bases. CDR3 length: 15 amino acids. V shed 7 bases, J shed 2 bases, and the junction held 4 bases outside the gene matches. From germline, CDR1 is LNHDA and CDR2 SQIVND (reference sequence).

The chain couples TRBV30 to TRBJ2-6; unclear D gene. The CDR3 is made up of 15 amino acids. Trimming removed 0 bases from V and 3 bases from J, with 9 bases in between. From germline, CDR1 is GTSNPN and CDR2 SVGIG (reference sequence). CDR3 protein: CAWSVRSVGANVLTF. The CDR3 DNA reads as TGTGCCTGGAGTGTACGGTCGGTTGGGGCCAACGTCCTGACTTTC.

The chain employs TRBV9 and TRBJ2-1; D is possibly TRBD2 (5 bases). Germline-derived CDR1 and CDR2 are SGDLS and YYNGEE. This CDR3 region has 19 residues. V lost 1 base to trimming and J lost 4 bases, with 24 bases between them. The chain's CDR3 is CASSVRVSGLVGGYNEQFF. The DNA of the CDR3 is TGTGCCAGCAGCGTAAGAGTGTCGGGATTAGTTGGCGGTTACAATGAGCAGTTCTTC.

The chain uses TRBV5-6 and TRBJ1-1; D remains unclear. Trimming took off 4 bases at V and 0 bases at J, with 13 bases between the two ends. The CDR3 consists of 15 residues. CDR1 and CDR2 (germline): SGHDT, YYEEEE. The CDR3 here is CASSPGDWMNTEAFF. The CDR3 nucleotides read TGTGCCAGCAGCCCCGGGGATTGGATGAACACTGAAGCTTTCTTT.

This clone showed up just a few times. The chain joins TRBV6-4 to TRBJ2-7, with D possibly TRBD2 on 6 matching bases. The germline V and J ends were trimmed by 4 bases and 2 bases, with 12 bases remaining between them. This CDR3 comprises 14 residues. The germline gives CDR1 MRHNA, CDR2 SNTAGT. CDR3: CASSAEGGPYEQYF. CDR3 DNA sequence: TGTGCCAGCAGTGCTGAGGGAGGACCCTACGAGCAGTACTTC.

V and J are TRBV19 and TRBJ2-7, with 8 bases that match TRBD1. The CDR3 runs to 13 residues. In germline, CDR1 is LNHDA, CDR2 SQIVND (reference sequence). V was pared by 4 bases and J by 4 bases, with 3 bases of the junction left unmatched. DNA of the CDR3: TGTGCCAGTAGTAGACAGGGGTATTACGAGCAGTACTTC. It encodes CASSRQGYYEQYF.

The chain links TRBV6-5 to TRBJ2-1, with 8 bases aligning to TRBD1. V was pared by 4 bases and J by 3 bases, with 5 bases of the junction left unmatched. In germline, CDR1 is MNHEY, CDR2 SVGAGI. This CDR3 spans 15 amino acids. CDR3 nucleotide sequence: TGTGCCAGCAGTTGGACAGGGAGCCTCTACAATGAGCAGTTCTTC. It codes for CASSWTGSLYNEQFF.

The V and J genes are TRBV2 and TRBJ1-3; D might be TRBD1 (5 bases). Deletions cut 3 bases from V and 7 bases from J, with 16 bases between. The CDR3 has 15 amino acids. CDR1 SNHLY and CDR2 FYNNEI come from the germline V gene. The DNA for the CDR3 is TGTGCCAGCAGTGAGGACACCCGGAAGGGGAACACCATATATTTT. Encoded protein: CASSEDTRKGNTIYF.

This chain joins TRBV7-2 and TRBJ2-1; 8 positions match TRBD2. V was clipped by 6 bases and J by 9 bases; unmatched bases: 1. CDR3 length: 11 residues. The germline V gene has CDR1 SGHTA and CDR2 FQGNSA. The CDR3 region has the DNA TGTGCCAGCAGTAGCGGGATTGAGCAGTTCTTC. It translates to CASSSGIEQFF.

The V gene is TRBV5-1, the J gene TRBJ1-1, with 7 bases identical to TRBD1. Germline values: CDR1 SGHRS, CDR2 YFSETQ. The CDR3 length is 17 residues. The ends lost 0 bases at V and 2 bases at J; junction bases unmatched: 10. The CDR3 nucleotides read TGCGCCAGCAGCTTGGCCAGGGGGGACACCGGAAACACTGAAGCTTTCTTT. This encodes CASSLARGDTGNTEAFF.

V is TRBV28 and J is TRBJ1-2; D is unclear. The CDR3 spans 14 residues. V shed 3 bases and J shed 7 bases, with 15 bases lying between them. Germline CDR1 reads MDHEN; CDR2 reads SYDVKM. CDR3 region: CASSLMGAPSGYTF. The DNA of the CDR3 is TGTGCCAGCAGTTTGATGGGAGCTCCTAGTGGCTACACCTTC.

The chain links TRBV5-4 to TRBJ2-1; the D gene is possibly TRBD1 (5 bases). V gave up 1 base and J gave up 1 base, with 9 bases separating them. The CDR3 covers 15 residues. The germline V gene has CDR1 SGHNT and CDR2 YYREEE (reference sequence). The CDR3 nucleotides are TGTGCCAGCAGCTTGAGAAAGGGGTCCTACAATGAGCAGTTCTTC. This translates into CASSLRKGSYNEQFF.

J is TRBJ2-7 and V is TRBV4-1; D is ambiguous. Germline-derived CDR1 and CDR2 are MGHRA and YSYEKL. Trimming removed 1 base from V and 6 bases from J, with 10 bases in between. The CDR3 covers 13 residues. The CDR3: CASSQGRNAEQYF. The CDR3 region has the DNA TGCGCCAGCAGCCAAGGGCGGAATGCCGAGCAGTACTTC.

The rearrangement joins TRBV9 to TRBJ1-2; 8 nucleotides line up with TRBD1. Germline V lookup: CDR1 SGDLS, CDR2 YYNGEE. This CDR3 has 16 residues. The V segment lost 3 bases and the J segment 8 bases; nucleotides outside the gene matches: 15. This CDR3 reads CASSGRAGGAGEGYTF. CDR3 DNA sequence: TGTGCCAGCAGCGGAAGGGCAGGGGGCGCAGGGGAAGGCTACACCTTC.

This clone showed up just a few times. In DNA form, the CDR3 reads TGCGCCAGCAGCTTCGGAGAGGGACCAAAGGGGACAGCCCAGCATTTT. It translates to CASSFGEGPKGTAQHF. The chain links TRBV5-1 to TRBJ1-5; 7 bases map to TRBD1. V shed 2 bases and J 11 bases; nucleotides not matched to a gene: 16. The CDR3 is 16 amino acids. Germline V gene lookup returns CDR1 SGHRS and CDR2 YFSETQ.

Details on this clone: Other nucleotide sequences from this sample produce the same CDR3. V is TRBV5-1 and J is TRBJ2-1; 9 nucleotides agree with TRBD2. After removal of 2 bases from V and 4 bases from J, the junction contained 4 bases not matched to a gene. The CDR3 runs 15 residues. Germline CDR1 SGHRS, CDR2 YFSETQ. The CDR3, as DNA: TGCGCCAGCAGCTTAGCGGGAGGAGGATACAATGAGCAGTTCTTC. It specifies CASSLAGGGYNEQFF.

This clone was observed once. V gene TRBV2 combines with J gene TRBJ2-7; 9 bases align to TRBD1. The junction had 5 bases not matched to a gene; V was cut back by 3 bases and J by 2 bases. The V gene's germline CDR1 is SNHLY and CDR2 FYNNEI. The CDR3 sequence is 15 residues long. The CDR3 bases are TGTGCCAGCAGTGAGGACAGGGGTAGCCCCTACGAGCAGTACTTC. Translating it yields CASSEDRGSPYEQYF. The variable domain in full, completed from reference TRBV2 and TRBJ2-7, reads EPEVTQTPSHQVTQMGQEVILRCVPISNHLYFYWYRQILGQKVEFLVSFYNNEISEKSEIFDDQFSVERPDGSNFTLKIRSTKLEDSAMYFCASSEDRGSPYEQYFGPGTRLTVT.

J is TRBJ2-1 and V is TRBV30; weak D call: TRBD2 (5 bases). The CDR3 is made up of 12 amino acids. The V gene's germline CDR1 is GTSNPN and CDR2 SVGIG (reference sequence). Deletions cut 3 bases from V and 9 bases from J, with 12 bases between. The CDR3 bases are TGTGCCTGGAGCTCTACTAGTAGTGAGCAGTTCTTC. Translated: CAWSSTSSEQFF.